A single T cell receptor beta chain is shown here with its context. Recovered status applied to Cohort 3 donors who had two consecutive negative PCRs. It also applied to those with clearance or with symptom resolution. The sample is drawn from a study of blood T cell repertoires in COVID-19. Study at large: The United States, Italy and Spain provided the acute and convalescent COVID-19 samples. PBMCs, B-cell-depleted T cells, or T cells were the source of the cDNA or gDNA that made up the material.

This CDR3 comprises 16 residues. CDR1 is KGHDR, CDR2 SFDVKD, per germline. J was trimmed by 11 bases and V by 3 bases; bases with no gene match: 12. Authors' methods: Estimated nucleated cell counts came from reference gene primer amplification. Profiled with immunoSEQ multiplex PCR; TCRdb holds only in-frame clones, not every one. V and J calls and clone size are those listed in that table; D and trimming were worked out from the DNA. Of fewer than 200,000 clones in the sample, roughly 85% are singletons; the top ten hold under 4.5%. This chain joins TRBV24-1 and TRBJ2-3, with 11 nucleotides matching TRBD2. The source is a woman aged 50 to 60 who had recovered from COVID-19. Sequencing used PBMCs or T cells enriched from blood (not recorded which). The CDR3 is CATSDLSGGAKRKQYF. CDR3 in DNA: TGTGCCACCAGTGATCTTAGCGGGGGGGCTAAGAGAAAGCAGTATTTT.